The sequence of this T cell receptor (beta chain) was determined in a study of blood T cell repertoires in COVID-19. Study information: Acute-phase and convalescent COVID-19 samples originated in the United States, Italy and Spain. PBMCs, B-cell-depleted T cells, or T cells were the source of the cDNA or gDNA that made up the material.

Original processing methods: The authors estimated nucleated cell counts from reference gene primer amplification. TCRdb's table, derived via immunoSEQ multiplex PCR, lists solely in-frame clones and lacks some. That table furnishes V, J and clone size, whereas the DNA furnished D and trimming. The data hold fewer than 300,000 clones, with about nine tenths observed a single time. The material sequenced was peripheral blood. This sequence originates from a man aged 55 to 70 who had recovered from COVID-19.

In DNA form, the CDR3 reads TGTGCCAGCAGCTTAGAGGGGATGAACACCGGGGAGCTGTTTTTT. Residues: CASSLEGMNTGELFF. The chain links TRBV7-2 to TRBJ2-2; TRBD1 might be the D (5 bases). Trimming took off 1 base at V and 1 base at J, with 7 bases between the two ends. Per the germline V gene, CDR1 is SGHTA and CDR2 is FQGNSA. The CDR3 consists of 15 residues.